This TCR beta chain stems from a study of blood T cell repertoires in COVID-19. Study information: Material from acute and convalescent COVID-19 was sourced from the United States, Italy and Spain. The analysed material was cDNA or gDNA that came from T cells, B-cell-depleted T cells, or PBMCs.

This CDR3 spans 14 amino acids. The germline V gene encodes CDR1 SNHLY and CDR2 FYNNEI. V was trimmed by 2 bases and J by 7 bases, leaving 11 bases between them. TCRdb keeps only in-frame clones here, not all; method: immunoSEQ multiplex PCR. Of 50,000 to 70,000 clones listed, roughly two thirds are singletons. The source of this sequence is a woman aged 55-69 years who had been exposed to COVID-19. This chain links TRBV2 with TRBJ2-2, with D maybe TRBD1 (5 bases). The source material was PBMCs or T cells enriched from blood (not recorded which). CDR3 DNA sequence: TGTGCCAGCAGTGAACAGGGAATTGGCGGGGAGCTGTTTTTT. Translation: CASSEQGIGGELFF. Drawing the rest from reference TRBV2 and TRBJ2-2, the complete variable domain is EPEVTQTPSHQVTQMGQEVILRCVPISNHLYFYWYRQILGQKVEFLVSFYNNEISEKSEIFDDQFSVERPDGSNFTLKIRSTKLEDSAMYFCASSEQGIGGELFFGEGSRLTVL.